The 15 T cell receptor beta chains reported below all come from one sample, sequenced in a study of cytomegalovirus exposure and HLA in healthy donors. PCR used 60 Vbeta primers and 13 Jbeta primers. Only in-frame clones appear in the TCRdb table, and some are missing; sequencing was by immunoSEQ multiplex PCR. The table shows roughly 240,000 clones, with 85% occurring only once. The sample comprised PBMCs. Every receptor here comes from a girl aged 2 to 10 in good health and CMV-seronegative.

The chain joins TRBV2 to TRBJ1-6; 9 nucleotides match TRBD1. The CDR3 covers 14 residues. Germline V gives CDR1 SNHLY, CDR2 FYNNEI. Trimming cost V 2 bases and J 10 bases; bases outside gene matches: 3. The CDR3 DNA is TGTGCCAGCAGTGAACAGGACAGGGGATCACCCCTCCACTTT. Translating gives CASSEQDRGSPLHF.

This chain joins TRBV5-6 and TRBJ2-3, with D uncertain. The germline gives CDR1 SGHDT, CDR2 YYEEEE. V lost 0 bases to trimming and J lost 8 bases, with 19 bases between them. The CDR3 extends over 16 amino acids. The CDR3 is CASSLVPPTSLVTQYF. Here the CDR3 DNA reads TGTGCCAGCAGCTTGGTCCCCCCTACCTCTCTCGTTACGCAGTATTTT.

V usage is TRBV25-1 and J usage is TRBJ1-2, with TRBD1 matching 8 bases. The CDR3 is 15 amino acids. V trimming: 1 base; J trimming: 7 bases; junction bases outside the gene matches: 8. CDR1 is MGHDK, CDR2 SYGVNS, per germline. CDR3 protein: CASSEFLGQGSGYTF. CDR3 bases: TGTGCCAGCAGTGAATTCCTTGGACAGGGAAGTGGCTACACCTTC.

CDR3 in amino acids: CASSSRDKSSYNSPLHF. The CDR3 DNA reads TGTGCCAGTAGTAGTCGGGACAAGAGCTCCTATAATTCACCCCTCCACTTT. V is TRBV19 and J is TRBJ1-6, with D possibly TRBD1 on 6 matching bases. The V gene lost 4 bases and the J gene lost 0 bases, with 13 bases spanning the gap. Germline CDR1 reads LNHDA; CDR2 reads SQIVND (reference sequence). The length of the CDR3 is 17 residues.

Note on this clone: The junction does not match germline at one end; this may be a read error. This chain links TRBV5-6 with TRBJ1-6, with TRBD1 matching 7 bases. CDR1 and CDR2 (germline): SGHDT, YYEEEE. The CDR3 totals 14 residues. This CDR3 reads CASSPGQLNSPPHF. CDR3 sequence (DNA): TGTGCCAGCAGCCCGGGACAGCTAAATTCACCCCCCCACTTT. Full variable domain (remainder filled in from reference TRBV5-6 and TRBJ1-6): DAGVTQSPTHLIKTRGQQVTLRCSPKSGHDTVSWYQQALGQGPQFIFQYYEEEERQRGNFPDRFSGHQFPNYSSELNVNALLLGDSALYLCASSPGQLNSPPHFGNGTRLTVT.

This rearrangement joins TRBV5-1 to TRBJ1-1; D might be TRBD1 (5 bases). The CDR3 totals 14 residues. Germline CDR1 is SGHRS and CDR2 is YFSETQ. Trimming took 1 base from V and 4 from J, leaving 11 bases between them. The CDR3 is CASSLPTGGTEAFF. The CDR3 DNA is TGCGCCAGCAGCTTGCCCACCGGGGGCACTGAAGCTTTCTTT.

The rearrangement links TRBV7-9 to TRBJ1-1, with a tentative D call TRBD1 (5 bases). Germline V gene sequence: CDR1 SEHNR, CDR2 FQNEAQ (reference sequence). Deletions cut 2 bases from V and 4 bases from J, with 8 bases between. There are 13 residues in the CDR3. In DNA, the CDR3 is TGTGCCAGCAGCTTATCAGGGATCACTGAAGCTTTCTTT. Translation gives CASSLSGITEAFF.

The table lists this clone with a count of one. The chain links TRBV5-1 to TRBJ2-1; D not resolved. The CDR3 extends over 12 amino acids. Germline CDR1 reads SGHRS; CDR2 reads YFSETQ. The V and J ends lost 0 bases and 7 bases respectively, with 5 bases between them. The CDR3 protein is CASSLARNEQFF. The DNA for the CDR3 is TGCGCCAGCAGCTTGGCTCGGAATGAGCAGTTCTTC.

The chain carries TRBV7-9 and TRBJ2-7; 9 bases match TRBD2. Germline V gene data show CDR1 as SEHNR and CDR2 as FQNEAQ (reference sequence). V trimming: 5 bases; J trimming: 2 bases; junction bases outside the gene matches: 7. This CDR3 contains 15 residues. As DNA, the CDR3 is TGTGCCAGCAGCGAAGCGGGGGGAGTCCCCTACGAGCAGTACTTC. Translated: CASSEAGGVPYEQYF.

The genes are TRBV7-2 and TRBJ2-3; D might be TRBD2 (7 bases). The germline V and J ends were trimmed by 1 base and 4 bases, with 12 bases remaining between them. Germline V gene sequence: CDR1 SGHTA, CDR2 FQGNSA. There are 15 residues in the CDR3. The CDR3 loop is CASSLVGGAADTQYF. The CDR3 DNA reads as TGTGCCAGCAGCTTAGTAGGGGGGGCCGCAGATACGCAGTATTTT. Full variable domain (missing parts from reference TRBV7-2 and TRBJ2-3): GAGVSQSPSNKVTEKGKDVELRCDPISGHTALYWYRQSLGQGLEFLIYFQGNSAPDKSGLPSDRFSAERTGGSVSTLTIQRTQQEDSAVYLCASSLVGGAADTQYFGPGTRLTVL.

This rearrangement joins TRBV7-9 to TRBJ2-7; 8 bases are a match to TRBD1. This CDR3 is built from 15 residues. Germline lookup yields CDR1 SEHNR and CDR2 FQNEAQ (reference sequence). V was clipped by 2 bases and J by 5 bases; unmatched bases: 8. The CDR3 sequence is CASSLIRQGPHEQYF. The CDR3 coding sequence is TGTGCCAGCAGCTTAATCCGACAGGGGCCCCACGAGCAGTACTTC.

The chain employs TRBV4-1 and TRBJ2-7; a possible D gene is TRBD1 (5 bases). V lost 0 bases and J 5 bases, leaving 17 bases between the germline ends. The CDR3 is 16 residues long. Germline CDR1 is MGHRA and CDR2 is YSYEKL. CDR3 region: CASSQERQTITNEQYF. The CDR3 bases are TGCGCCAGCAGCCAAGAGAGACAGACAATTACCAACGAGCAGTACTTC.

The chain has TRBV4-1 and TRBJ2-1, with 15 bases that match TRBD2. Per the germline V gene, CDR1 is MGHRA and CDR2 is YSYEKL. V trimming: 1 base; J trimming: 1 base; junction bases outside the gene matches: 5. There are 19 residues in the CDR3. CDR3 region: CASSQGTSGGASSYNEQFF. The CDR3 nucleotides are TGCGCCAGCAGCCAAGGGACTAGCGGGGGGGCCTCTTCCTACAATGAGCAGTTCTTC.

The chain employs TRBV30 and TRBJ1-1; D is possibly TRBD1 (6 bases). The CDR3 is made up of 15 amino acids. Per germline, CDR1 GTSNPN and CDR2 SVGIG (reference sequence). V lost 2 bases and J lost 7, with 20 bases in between. For the CDR3, the DNA is TGTGCCTGGAGTTATATACAGGGAAGGTCTTATGAAGCTTTCTTT. Its translation: CAWSYIQGRSYEAFF.

The rearrangement joins TRBV7-8 to TRBJ1-5; the D gene is possibly TRBD1 (6 bases). The ends were cut back, 5 bases at V and 7 bases at J, with 15 bases in the middle. The CDR3 contains 14 residues. The germline V gene has CDR1 SGHVS and CDR2 FQNEAQ. CDR3 sequence: CASSQGGGHQPQHF. DNA for the CDR3: TGTGCCAGCAGCCAGGGAGGGGGTCACCAGCCCCAGCATTTT.